The 3 T cell receptor beta chains presented below share a single source sample, sequenced in a study of shared clonotypes between healthy human individuals. The method was immunoSEQ multiplex PCR; TCRdb's version includes in-frame clones alone and lacks a portion of them. The sample consists of some 2,400,000 clones, about 94% of them appearing once. The sequenced material came from naive CD4+ T cells sorted from blood. As to subset: CD45RA+ positively selected. Receptor source: a man in his late teens or twenties in good health.

This clone appeared once. This chain joins TRBV2 and TRBJ1-4, with D unclear. This CDR3 region has 13 residues. Looked up from germline, CDR1 is SNHLY and CDR2 is FYNNEI. Trimming left V 6 bases short and J 6 bases short, with 11 bases between. DNA for the CDR3: TGTGCCAGCAGAACCGGGGATTATGAAAAACTGTTTTTT. The encoded protein is CASRTGDYEKLFF.

In DNA form, the CDR3 reads TGTGCCAGCAGCGACGGGGACAGGGGGCAGTACGAGCAGTACTTC. Protein product: CASSDGDRGQYEQYF. The V gene is TRBV9, the J gene TRBJ2-7; 12 positions match TRBD1. J lost 4 bases, V lost 3 bases, and 5 bases had no gene match. Germline-derived CDR1 and CDR2 are SGDLS and YYNGEE. The CDR3 totals 15 residues.

The V and J genes are TRBV29-1 and TRBJ2-7; D may correspond to TRBD1 or TRBD2 (6 bases each). Per the germline V gene, CDR1 is SQVTM and CDR2 is ANQGSEA. The CDR3 contains 13 residues. The V end lost 6 bases, the J end lost 4 bases, and 16 bases lay between the germline ends. The CDR3 region is CSVKFGGPYEQYF. The CDR3 coding sequence is TGCAGCGTCAAATTCGGGGGCCCTTACGAGCAGTACTTC.